These 25 T cell receptor beta chains came from one sample sequenced in a study of shared clonotypes between healthy human individuals. Profiled with immunoSEQ multiplex PCR; TCRdb holds only in-frame clones, not every one. The table has around 1.6 million clones, 95% to 99% seen once; the top ten hold about 0.45%. Input material: naive CD4+ T cells sorted from blood. The subset was: CD45RA+ positively selected. The receptors here all came from a man in his thirties or forties in good health.

The V call is TRBV14, the J call TRBJ2-1; the match to TRBD2 covers 9 bases. Unmatched junction bases numbered 7, after V lost 4 bases and J lost 3 bases. CDR3 length: 16 residues. Per germline, CDR1 SGHDN and CDR2 FVKESK. The CDR3 sequence: CASSLPGLAIYNEQFF. CDR3 in DNA: TGTGCCAGCAGCCTTCCGGGACTAGCCATCTACAATGAGCAGTTCTTC.

The V gene is TRBV28, the J gene TRBJ2-7; 7 positions agree with TRBD2. CDR1 MDHEN and CDR2 SYDVKM come from the germline V gene. This CDR3 has 13 amino acids. Germline trimming cut 8 bases from V and 3 bases from J; bases unmatched to any gene: 7. The chain's CDR3 is CASRHGLDYEQYF. The CDR3 coding sequence is TGTGCCAGCCGACATGGACTAGACTACGAGCAGTACTTC.

V gene TRBV19 combines with J gene TRBJ2-5, with D maybe TRBD2 (6 bases). Between the trimmed V and J ends, which lost 5 bases and 1 base, there was a span of 17 bases. The CDR3 totals 16 residues. The germline CDR1 and CDR2 sequences are LNHDA and SQIVND (reference sequence). In nucleotides, the CDR3 is TGTGCCAGTAGTCGGGCTAGCGTGAGCTCCCAAGAGACCCAGTACTTC. Encoded protein: CASSRASVSSQETQYF.

The V call is TRBV2, the J call TRBJ1-3; D unclear. In germline, CDR1 is SNHLY, CDR2 FYNNEI. Between the trimmed V and J ends, which lost 5 bases and 0 bases, there was a span of 8 bases. CDR3 length: 14 residues. This chain's CDR3 is CASSLKGSGNTIYF. In DNA, the CDR3 is TGTGCCAGCAGTCTGAAGGGCTCTGGAAACACCATATATTTT.

The rearrangement links TRBV28 to TRBJ2-5; D not resolved. This CDR3 spans 13 amino acids. The germline gives CDR1 MDHEN, CDR2 SYDVKM. Trimming removed 6 bases from V and 4 bases from J, with 12 bases in between. The DNA for the CDR3 is TGTGCCAGCAGGCCAGTCCTGGGAGAGACCCAGTACTTC. Translation: CASRPVLGETQYF. Using reference TRBV28 and TRBJ2-5 for the parts outside the CDR3, the full variable domain is DVKVTQSSRYLVKRTGEKVFLECVQDMDHENMFWYRQDPGLGLRLIYFSYDVKMKEKGDIPEGYSVSREKKERFSLILESASTNQTSMYLCASRPVLGETQYFGPGTRLLVL.

The chain links TRBV6-5 to TRBJ2-7; tentative D call: TRBD1 (6 bases). Germline V gives CDR1 MNHEY, CDR2 SVGAGI. The CDR3 totals 15 residues. The V and J ends lost 2 bases and 1 base respectively, with 12 bases between them. The CDR3 DNA is TGTGCCAGCAGTTACCTCCAAGGACAGTCCTACGAGCAGTACTTC. This codes for CASSYLQGQSYEQYF.

The V call is TRBV19, the J call TRBJ2-7; TRBD2 matches 8 bases. J lost 0 bases, V lost 3 bases, and 19 bases had no gene match. Germline CDR1 is LNHDA and CDR2 is SQIVND (reference sequence). The CDR3 is 20 amino acids. Here the CDR3 reads CASSIRLKGSREALSYEQYF. Here the CDR3 DNA reads TGTGCCAGTAGTATTCGCCTAAAGGGTTCGCGGGAGGCTCTCTCCTACGAGCAGTACTTC.

The rearrangement links TRBV6-1 to TRBJ2-3; unclear D gene. Germline V gives CDR1 MNHNS, CDR2 SASEGT. The germline V and J ends were trimmed by 8 bases and 0 bases, with 9 bases remaining between them. The CDR3 contains 13 residues. CDR3 DNA: TGTGCCAGCGGCCACACCAGCACAGATACGCAGTATTTT. Translated, it gives CASGHTSTDTQYF.

This chain connects TRBV7-3 to TRBJ1-1; perhaps TRBD1 as D (5 bases). The V end lost 4 bases, the J end lost 0 bases, and 21 bases lay between the germline ends. Germline-derived CDR1 and CDR2 are SGHTA and FQGTGA. The CDR3 runs 18 residues. This CDR3 reads CASSSLQEWGRMNTEAFF. The CDR3 nucleotides read TGTGCCAGCAGCTCCCTACAGGAATGGGGCCGAATGAACACTGAAGCTTTCTTT.

The V call is TRBV7-9, the J call TRBJ2-5, with D unclear. This CDR3 contains 14 residues. V dropped 5 bases and J dropped 4 bases, with 14 bases sitting between them. Per the germline V gene, CDR1 is SEHNR and CDR2 is FQNEAQ (reference sequence). The CDR3 region is CASSPVGVGETQYF. CDR3 nucleotides: TGTGCCAGCAGCCCGGTTGGGGTGGGAGAGACCCAGTACTTC.

As for this clone: Other DNA sequences of this sample code for an identical CDR3. The chain carries TRBV6-4 and TRBJ2-1; possibly TRBD1 for D (6 bases). V was shortened by 6 bases and J by 0 bases, with 6 bases between the two germline ends. The CDR3 length is 13 residues. Germline V gene lookup returns CDR1 MRHNA and CDR2 SNTAGT. The CDR3, as DNA: TGTGCCAGCAGGGACAGCTCCTACAATGAGCAGTTCTTC. Translated, it gives CASRDSSYNEQFF.

This sequence joins TRBV21-1 and TRBJ2-3. TRBV21-1 is designated a pseudogene. The CDR3 covers 17 residues. The CDR3 DNA sequence: TGTGCCAGCAGCGAGGACCCCGGGTTCTCCCCTACAGATACGCAGTATTTT. Amino acids: CASSEDPGFSPTDTQYF.

This clone has just one count. The chain carries TRBV5-4 and TRBJ2-1; TRBD2 matches at 13 bases. J gave up 8 bases and V 2 bases, and 7 bases lay outside the gene matches. The V gene's germline CDR1 is SGHNT and CDR2 YYREEE (reference sequence). This CDR3 has 16 amino acids. CDR3 residues: CASSLRTSGSLDEQFF. CDR3 nucleotides: TGTGCCAGCAGCTTACGGACTAGCGGGAGTTTGGATGAGCAGTTCTTC.

This CDR3 is CSADRENTGELFF. The DNA for the CDR3 is TGCAGCGCTGACAGGGAGAACACCGGGGAGCTGTTTTTT. This chain uses TRBV29-1 with TRBJ2-2, with 7 bases identical to TRBD1. Germline V gene sequence: CDR1 SQVTM, CDR2 ANQGSEA. The CDR3 is 13 amino acids. V dropped 7 bases and J dropped 1; count of bases not matched to a gene: 3.

J is TRBJ2-3 and V is TRBV7-2; 9 bases agree with TRBD2. CDR1 and CDR2 from the germline V gene are SGHTA and FQGNSA. The trim removed 3 bases at V and 0 bases at J, leaving 7 bases unmatched. The length of the CDR3 is 17 residues. The CDR3 DNA reads as TGTGCCAGCAGCTTCCCTAGCGGGATTGATAGCACAGATACGCAGTATTTT. Translating gives CASSFPSGIDSTDTQYF.

This rearrangement joins TRBV28 to TRBJ2-5; possibly TRBD1 for D (6 bases). CDR1 MDHEN and CDR2 SYDVKM come from the germline V gene. The CDR3 extends over 17 amino acids. Trimming shortened V by 4 bases and J by 4 bases, and 22 bases separated the two germline ends. Here the CDR3 reads CASSSRGRFRGLETQYF. CDR3 nucleotides: TGTGCCAGCAGTTCCAGGGGAAGGTTTCGCGGTTTAGAGACCCAGTACTTC.

The chain employs TRBV10-1 and TRBJ2-3, with D perhaps matching TRBD1 (6 bases). V lost 2 bases and J 1 base, leaving 10 bases between the germline ends. The germline V gene encodes CDR1 WNHNN and CDR2 SYGVQD (reference sequence). CDR3 length equals 15 residues. The CDR3 here is CASSEGGFGTDTQYF. The CDR3, as DNA: TGCGCCAGCAGTGAGGGGGGCTTCGGCACAGATACGCAGTATTTT.

Notes on this clone: This sample also contains other DNA sequences that code for the same CDR3. The CDR3 bases are TGTGCCAGCAGAGGGGTAGAGACCCAGTACTTC. Its translation: CASRGVETQYF. The chain combines TRBV2 with TRBJ2-5; possibly TRBD1 for D (5 bases). The CDR3 covers 11 residues. Germline assignment: CDR1 SNHLY and CDR2 FYNNEI. With 6 bases removed from V and 4 bases from J, the gap between germline ends came to 6 bases.

The genes are TRBV4-1 and TRBJ1-1; TRBD1 aligns across 7 bases. The germline V gene encodes CDR1 MGHRA and CDR2 YSYEKL. V was pared by 1 base and J by 2 bases, with 4 bases of the junction left unmatched. The CDR3 consists of 15 residues. This CDR3 reads CASSQVRGRNTEAFF. The DNA for the CDR3 is TGCGCCAGCAGCCAAGTCAGGGGGAGAAACACTGAAGCTTTCTTT.

The count of this clone is one. The CDR3 region is CASSEQGVRGNEQFF. In DNA form, the CDR3 reads TGTGCCAGCAGCGAACAGGGGGTAAGGGGCAATGAGCAGTTCTTC. The V and J genes are TRBV9 and TRBJ2-1; TRBD1 aligns across 8 bases. After removal of 3 bases from V and 6 bases from J, the junction contained 8 bases not matched to a gene. From germline, CDR1 is SGDLS and CDR2 YYNGEE. This CDR3 contains 15 residues.

V gene TRBV10-3 combines with J gene TRBJ1-2; D not certain. This CDR3 is built from 13 residues. Germline V gene data show CDR1 as ENHRY and CDR2 as SYGVKD. V was pared by 2 bases and J by 8 bases, with 12 bases between. DNA for the CDR3: TGTGCCATCAGTGAGGAGACCCCTTGGGGCTACACCTTC. Its translation: CAISEETPWGYTF.

The rearrangement joins TRBV11-1 to TRBJ1-5; TRBD1 aligns across 8 bases. The CDR3 covers 12 residues. The V gene's germline CDR1 is SGHAT and CDR2 FQDESV (reference sequence). The V and J ends lost 1 base and 11 bases, in that order; junction bases with no gene match: 1. CDR3 residues: CASSLDRGTQHF. The CDR3, as DNA: TGTGCCAGCAGCTTAGACAGGGGGACCCAGCATTTT.

In the case of this clone: An end of the junction differs from the germline gene, which may be a read error. The chain has TRBV5-4 and TRBJ2-1; D is unclear. The CDR3 contains 12 residues. The germline V gene has CDR1 SGHNT and CDR2 YYREEE (reference sequence). The CDR3 DNA is TGTGCCAGCAGCTTGGCCAACAGCCCGGTCGTCTTC. It specifies CASSLANSPVVF.

The chain recombines TRBV15 with TRBJ2-7; D is possibly TRBD1 (5 bases). CDR3 length: 15 amino acids. Per the germline V gene, CDR1 is LNHNV and CDR2 is YYDKDF (reference sequence). V was shortened by 0 bases and J by 7 bases, with 16 bases between the two germline ends. This CDR3 reads CATSRDQAGLEEQYF. Written as DNA, the CDR3 is TGTGCCACCAGCAGAGACCAGGCAGGGCTGGAGGAGCAGTACTTC.

This chain uses TRBV6-5 with TRBJ1-1; 7 bases match TRBD1. The length of the CDR3 is 15 residues. Germline V gene sequence: CDR1 MNHEY, CDR2 SVGAGI. V gave up 6 bases and J gave up 2 bases; unmatched junction bases: 9. The CDR3 reads CASRDLRQGNTEAFF. The CDR3 bases are TGTGCCAGCAGGGACCTCCGACAGGGAAACACTGAAGCTTTCTTT.